This is a list of T cell receptor beta chains from one sample in a study of blood T cell repertoires in COVID-19. TCRdb's table, derived via immunoSEQ multiplex PCR, lists solely in-frame clones and lacks some. The sample contains about 130,000 clones, over 80% of which appear only once. The sample comprised PBMCs or T cells enriched from blood (not recorded which). These receptors came from a young man who had recovered from COVID-19. CDR3s include the opening cysteine and the closing phenylalanine or tryptophan. The order of the fields is V gene, J gene, D gene, clone size, CDR3 protein, CDR3 DNA. D genes are given only for firm matches. Clone sizes are given selectively: once, few, many, or a class where the clone is expanded.

v_gene: TRBV9
j_gene: TRBJ1-3
d_gene: -
abundance: once
CDR3aa: CASSPRTGGNTIYF
CDR3nt: TGTGCCAGCAGCCCACGGACTGGAGGAAACACCATATATTTT

v_gene: TRBV15
j_gene: TRBJ2-7
d_gene: TRBD1
abundance: -
CDR3aa: CATSSGTGGISSYEQYF
CDR3nt: TGTGCCACCAGCTCCGGGACAGGGGGCATCTCCTCCTACGAGCAGTACTTC

v_gene: TRBV28
j_gene: TRBJ1-4
d_gene: TRBD1
abundance: few
CDR3aa: CASSFGTGQNEKLFF
CDR3nt: TGTGCCAGCAGTTTCGGGACAGGGCAAAATGAAAAACTGTTTTTT

v_gene: TRBV4-2
j_gene: TRBJ2-1
d_gene: TRBD2
abundance: -
CDR3aa: CASSQGLAGQDQFF
CDR3nt: TGTGCCAGCAGCCAGGGACTAGCGGGCCAGGACCAGTTCTTC

v_gene: TRBV5-1
j_gene: TRBJ2-5
d_gene: TRBD2
abundance: -
CDR3aa: CASTLGLAGIPETQYF
CDR3nt: TGCGCCAGCACCCTTGGACTAGCGGGAATTCCGGAGACCCAGTACTTC

v_gene: TRBV28
j_gene: TRBJ1-2
d_gene: -
abundance: -
CDR3aa: CASSLAGLGYTF
CDR3nt: TGTGCCAGCAGTTTGGCAGGGTTAGGCTACACCTTC

v_gene: TRBV7-9
j_gene: TRBJ1-1
d_gene: TRBD1
abundance: -
CDR3aa: CASSLAQGTNTEAFF
CDR3nt: TGTGCCAGCAGCTTAGCACAGGGGACGAACACTGAAGCTTTCTTT

v_gene: TRBV11-2
j_gene: TRBJ1-2
d_gene: TRBD1
abundance: -
CDR3aa: CASSADRVNYGYTF
CDR3nt: TGTGCCAGCAGCGCGGACAGGGTTAACTATGGCTACACCTTC

v_gene: TRBV4-2
j_gene: TRBJ2-2
d_gene: -
abundance: -
CDR3aa: CASSQDEASEVWPYTGELFF
CDR3nt: TGTGCCAGCAGCCAAGACGAAGCTTCGGAGGTATGGCCCTACACCGGGGAGCTGTTTTTT

v_gene: TRBV15
j_gene: TRBJ2-1
d_gene: TRBD1
abundance: -
CDR3aa: CATSDRTGLNEQFF
CDR3nt: TGTGCCACCAGCGACCGGACAGGGCTCAATGAGCAGTTCTTC

v_gene: TRBV12-5
j_gene: TRBJ2-5
d_gene: TRBD1
abundance: -
CDR3aa: CASAIGQGKETQYF
CDR3nt: TGTGCTAGTGCCATTGGACAGGGAAAAGAGACCCAGTACTTC

v_gene: TRBV10-2
j_gene: TRBJ2-5
d_gene: -
abundance: -
CDR3aa: CASSDLLAEETQYF
CDR3nt: TGCGCCAGCAGTGATTTGCTAGCAGAAGAGACCCAGTACTTC

v_gene: TRBV27
j_gene: TRBJ1-2
d_gene: -
abundance: -
CDR3aa: CASSEQGGTLNYGYTF
CDR3nt: TGTGCCAGCAGTGAACAGGGAGGGACCCTAAACTATGGCTACACCTTC

v_gene: TRBV5-8
j_gene: TRBJ1-1
d_gene: TRBD1
abundance: -
CDR3aa: CASRKGTGDYTEAFF
CDR3nt: TGTGCCAGCAGAAAAGGGACAGGCGACTACACTGAAGCTTTCTTT

v_gene: TRBV19
j_gene: TRBJ1-3
d_gene: -
abundance: -
CDR3aa: CASSRIPWDSEASGNTIYF
CDR3nt: TGTGCCAGTAGCCGAATACCCTGGGACTCCGAAGCCTCTGGAAACACCATATATTTT

v_gene: TRBV10-3
j_gene: TRBJ1-2
d_gene: TRBD1
abundance: -
CDR3aa: CAISESPTTGGAYGYTF
CDR3nt: TGTGCCATCAGTGAGTCCCCCACGACAGGGGGCGCCTATGGCTACACCTTC

v_gene: TRBV6-5
j_gene: TRBJ2-7
d_gene: TRBD1
abundance: -
CDR3aa: CASRYDRGAGYEQYF
CDR3nt: TGTGCCAGCAGGTACGACAGGGGAGCTGGGTACGAGCAGTACTTC

v_gene: TRBV5-5
j_gene: TRBJ2-1
d_gene: TRBD1
abundance: once
CDR3aa: CASSSRQGSSYNEQFF
CDR3nt: TGTGCCAGCAGCTCTCGACAGGGGAGCTCCTACAATGAGCAGTTCTTC

v_gene: TRBV4-2
j_gene: TRBJ2-2
d_gene: TRBD2
abundance: -
CDR3aa: CASSQQTGLAGGPGELFF
CDR3nt: TGTGCCAGCAGCCAACAAACAGGACTAGCGGGAGGGCCCGGGGAGCTGTTTTTT

v_gene: TRBV9
j_gene: TRBJ1-2
d_gene: -
abundance: -
CDR3aa: CASSGGIGYGYTF
CDR3nt: TGTGCCAGCAGCGGGGGCATAGGATATGGCTACACCTTC

v_gene: TRBV28
j_gene: TRBJ2-5
d_gene: -
abundance: -
CDR3aa: CASSPRAGSAKETQYF
CDR3nt: TGTGCCAGCAGCCCAAGGGCGGGATCTGCAAAAGAGACCCAGTACTTC

v_gene: TRBV5-4
j_gene: TRBJ1-2
d_gene: -
abundance: once
CDR3aa: CASSLARENYGYTF
CDR3nt: TGTGCCAGCAGCTTGGCGCGGGAGAACTATGGCTACACCTTC

v_gene: TRBV11-2
j_gene: TRBJ1-4
d_gene: -
abundance: once
CDR3aa: CASSLGQGTNEKLFF
CDR3nt: TGTGCCAGCAGCTTAGGGCAGGGGACTAATGAAAAACTGTTTTTT

v_gene: TRBV5-4
j_gene: TRBJ1-3
d_gene: -
abundance: -
CDR3aa: CASSLNQGTGNTIYF
CDR3nt: TGTGCCAGCAGCTTGAACCAGGGGACTGGAAACACCATATATTTT

v_gene: TRBV12-3/TRBV12-4
j_gene: TRBJ1-2
d_gene: TRBD1
abundance: -
CDR3aa: CASSLAGGQGTF
CDR3nt: TGTGCCAGCAGTTTAGCGGGGGGACAGGGTACCTTC

v_gene: TRBV19
j_gene: TRBJ1-4
d_gene: -
abundance: once
CDR3aa: CASTLRGARPNEKLFF
CDR3nt: TGTGCCAGTACCCTGCGGGGGGCGCGACCTAATGAAAAACTGTTTTTT

v_gene: TRBV7-9
j_gene: TRBJ1-1
d_gene: TRBD1
abundance: -
CDR3aa: CASSPDRGLTEAFF
CDR3nt: TGTGCCAGCAGCCCGGACAGGGGGCTCACTGAAGCTTTCTTT

v_gene: TRBV7-6
j_gene: TRBJ2-3
d_gene: TRBD2
abundance: -
CDR3aa: CASSPGTSGTTQYF
CDR3nt: TGTGCCAGCAGCCCCGGGACTAGCGGTACTACGCAGTATTTT

v_gene: TRBV5-8
j_gene: TRBJ2-1
d_gene: -
abundance: once
CDR3aa: CASSLVGPGEQFF
CDR3nt: TGTGCCAGCAGCTTGGTGGGGCCGGGTGAGCAGTTCTTC

v_gene: TRBV12-3/TRBV12-4
j_gene: TRBJ2-1
d_gene: -
abundance: -
CDR3aa: CASRQLREQFF
CDR3nt: TGTGCCAGCAGACAGTTGCGTGAGCAGTTCTTC

v_gene: TRBV10-2
j_gene: TRBJ2-2
d_gene: -
abundance: -
CDR3aa: CASSEGQGNTGELFF
CDR3nt: TGCGCCAGCAGTGAAGGTCAGGGGAACACCGGGGAGCTGTTTTTT

v_gene: TRBV7-2
j_gene: TRBJ1-1
d_gene: -
abundance: -
CDR3aa: CASSSTLYFEAFF
CDR3nt: TGTGCCAGCAGCTCCACCCTCTATTTTGAAGCTTTCTTT

v_gene: TRBV9
j_gene: TRBJ2-1
d_gene: TRBD1
abundance: -
CDR3aa: CASSPTGQNNEQFF
CDR3nt: TGTGCCAGCAGCCCGACGGGACAGAACAATGAGCAGTTCTTC

v_gene: TRBV11-2
j_gene: TRBJ2-5
d_gene: -
abundance: -
CDR3aa: CASSSTEGGRETQYF
CDR3nt: TGTGCCAGCAGCTCTACAGAGGGGGGGCGAGAGACCCAGTACTTC

v_gene: TRBV3-1/TRBV3-2
j_gene: TRBJ2-1
d_gene: TRBD2
abundance: -
CDR3aa: CASSQGSMAGGFDEQFF
CDR3nt: TGTGCCAGCAGCCAAGGAAGTATGGCGGGGGGTTTCGATGAGCAGTTCTTC

v_gene: TRBV5-1
j_gene: TRBJ1-1
d_gene: TRBD1
abundance: -
CDR3aa: CASSSDRGNTEAFF
CDR3nt: TGCGCCAGCAGCTCGGACAGGGGGAACACTGAAGCTTTCTTT

v_gene: TRBV15
j_gene: TRBJ1-2
d_gene: TRBD1
abundance: -
CDR3aa: CATSGYRGEGYTF
CDR3nt: TGTGCCACCAGCGGTTACAGGGGTGAAGGCTACACCTTC

v_gene: TRBV18
j_gene: TRBJ1-1
d_gene: -
abundance: -
CDR3aa: CASSPGRNTEAFF
CDR3nt: TGTGCCAGCTCACCAGGGAGGAACACTGAAGCTTTCTTT

v_gene: TRBV5-1
j_gene: TRBJ1-3
d_gene: -
abundance: -
CDR3aa: CASSERPGSGNTIYF
CDR3nt: TGCGCCAGCAGCGAAAGACCCGGGTCTGGAAACACCATATATTTT

v_gene: TRBV27
j_gene: TRBJ2-3
d_gene: -
abundance: -
CDR3aa: CASSLSVTGSDTQYF
CDR3nt: TGTGCCAGCAGTTTATCGGTGACAGGATCAGATACGCAGTATTTT

v_gene: TRBV2
j_gene: TRBJ1-2
d_gene: -
abundance: -
CDR3aa: CASSEQGSGGYTF
CDR3nt: TGTGCCAGCAGTGAACAGGGATCAGGTGGCTACACCTTC

v_gene: TRBV4-1
j_gene: TRBJ2-1
d_gene: TRBD1
abundance: -
CDR3aa: CASSQDRNRGKFF
CDR3nt: TGCGCCAGCAGCCAAGATCGAAACAGGGGGAAGTTCTTC

v_gene: TRBV2
j_gene: TRBJ1-2
d_gene: TRBD1
abundance: -
CDR3aa: CASRGTGGDYGYTF
CDR3nt: TGTGCCAGCAGAGGGACAGGGGGCGACTATGGCTACACCTTC

v_gene: TRBV19
j_gene: TRBJ1-6
d_gene: -
abundance: -
CDR3aa: CASSMLQNNSPLHF
CDR3nt: TGTGCCAGTAGTATGTTACAGAATAATTCACCCCTCCACTTT

v_gene: TRBV12-5
j_gene: TRBJ2-1
d_gene: -
abundance: -
CDR3aa: CASGLVLGSGDNEQFF
CDR3nt: TGTGCTAGTGGTTTGGTACTCGGGTCCGGGGACAATGAGCAGTTCTTC

v_gene: TRBV15
j_gene: TRBJ2-2
d_gene: -
abundance: -
CDR3aa: CATSRDLAGELFF
CDR3nt: TGTGCCACCAGCAGAGACCTAGCCGGGGAGCTGTTTTTT

v_gene: TRBV27
j_gene: TRBJ1-6
d_gene: -
abundance: -
CDR3aa: CASSARTNSPLHF
CDR3nt: TGTGCCAGCAGTGCCAGAACAAATTCACCCCTCCACTTT